These T cell receptor beta chains were read from a single sample in a study of T-cell reconstitution after alpha-beta-depleted transplantation in children. One entry per CDR3 protein results from TCRdb running MiXCR on the PCR reads. The table records 640,000 or so distinct CDR3 sequences, 16% of them present only once. Source: PBMCs from the stem cell graft donor, taken from the stem cell graft. All receptors derive from a human donor who donated a stem cell graft to a child with acute myeloid leukemia. CDR3s leave out the opening cysteine and the closing phenylalanine or tryptophan.

length: 11; J: TRBJ1-4; V: TRBV20-1; CDR3: SASVLGNEKLF
length: 14; J: TRBJ2-7; V: TRBV21-1; CDR3: ASSTAGTGRPYEQY
length: 12; J: TRBJ1-5; V: TRBV20-1; CDR3: SARAGETRQPQH
length: 14; J: TRBJ2-1; V: TRBV4-3; CDR3: ASSRGEGRAYNEQF
length: 12; J: TRBJ2-7; V: TRBV5-8; CDR3: ASSKGTVLNEQY
length: 13; J: TRBJ2-7; V: TRBV30; CDR3: AWSSRGVLDYEQY
length: 11; J: TRBJ2-1; V: TRBV29-1; CDR3: SVTGTSYNEQF
length: 12; J: TRBJ1-1; V: TRBV4-3; CDR3: ASSQDAAGTEAF
length: 10; J: TRBJ1-5; V: TRBV20-1; CDR3: SARAGTQPQH
length: 13; J: TRBJ1-1; V: TRBV12-3/TRBV12-4; CDR3: ASSYNGGLSTEAF
length: 15; J: TRBJ2-3; V: TRBV7-9; CDR3: ASSSIPSGRGPYTQY
length: 12; J: TRBJ1-5; V: TRBV7-9; CDR3: ASSTDRADQPQH
length: 11; J: TRBJ2-7; V: TRBV20-1; CDR3: SAPTSGGYEQY
length: 14; J: TRBJ1-6; V: TRBV20-1; CDR3: SARDPSTVPNSPLH
length: 13; J: TRBJ1-2; V: TRBV7-8; CDR3: ASSFLGQGNYGYT
length: 11; J: TRBJ2-5; V: TRBV20-1; CDR3: SGVRGVQETQY
length: 11; J: TRBJ1-4; V: TRBV10-3; CDR3: AISQGQNEKLF
length: 12; J: TRBJ1-5; V: TRBV20-1; CDR3: SASAGTVNQPQH
length: 14; J: TRBJ2-7; V: TRBV12-3/TRBV12-4; CDR3: ASGPRAGVKRNEQY
length: 14; J: TRBJ2-3; V: TRBV9; CDR3: ASSAPLAGDTDTQY
length: 13; J: TRBJ1-6; V: TRBV6-2/TRBV6-3; CDR3: ASSLQGQGPSPLH
length: 12; J: TRBJ2-3; V: TRBV24-1; CDR3: ATSDGPGTDTQY
length: 14; J: TRBJ2-5; V: TRBV24-1; CDR3: ATSEPDRGRQETQY
length: 13; J: TRBJ2-1; V: TRBV20-1; CDR3: SARRDRGGLVEQF
length: 11; J: TRBJ1-5; V: TRBV4-3; CDR3: ASSQDPKGPQH
length: 12; J: TRBJ2-1; V: TRBV29-1; CDR3: SVERGAAYNEQF
length: 10; J: TRBJ2-1; V: TRBV20-1; CDR3: SAKAPANEQF
length: 13; J: TRBJ2-3; V: TRBV7-6; CDR3: ASSSGLDRPDTQY
length: 12; J: TRBJ1-5; V: TRBV12-3/TRBV12-4; CDR3: ASSPDRADQPQH
length: 11; J: TRBJ2-5; V: TRBV10-3; CDR3: AHGTGGQETQY
length: 13; J: TRBJ1-6; V: TRBV10-3; CDR3: AIARTAALNSPLH
length: 13; J: TRBJ2-1; V: TRBV9; CDR3: ASSVGPAGENEQF
length: 16; J: TRBJ2-1; V: TRBV7-3; CDR3: ASSLPRLGLPGLDEQF
length: 11; J: TRBJ1-6; V: TRBV11-2; CDR3: ASSPTGESPLH
length: 11; J: TRBJ2-7; V: TRBV20-1; CDR3: SAILRVFYEQY
length: 12; J: TRBJ1-1; V: TRBV10-3; CDR3: AISAVTGRVEAF
length: 12; J: TRBJ2-1; V: TRBV20-1; CDR3: RVRLAGGYNEQF
length: 12; J: TRBJ1-2; V: TRBV20-1; CDR3: SARERRALRGYT
length: 14; J: TRBJ2-3; V: TRBV20-1; CDR3: SAEPGLAGFTDTQY
length: 11; J: TRBJ1-1; V: TRBV30; CDR3: AWSVRVNTEAF
length: 12; J: TRBJ2-1; V: TRBV20-1; CDR3: SARDILLDNEQF
length: 12; J: TRBJ1-5; V: TRBV12-3/TRBV12-4; CDR3: ASSPRAGDQPQH